The following is a T cell receptor (beta chain) sequence with its context. What it binds is unknown. 60 Vbeta and 13 Jbeta primers were used in PCR. The repertoire was sequenced with immunoSEQ multiplex PCR; TCRdb's copy has only in-frame clones and lacks some. The sample has 200,000 to 300,000 clones, 70% to 90% seen once. The data belong to a study of cytomegalovirus exposure and HLA in healthy donors. Study in general: Samples from HLA-typed donors yielded about 85 million unique TCRs in an early data release.

Overall study findings and caveats: The authors later linked a missense DCLRE1C variant to TCR beta V- and J-gene trimming. Specificity of a few CMV-associated chains for CMV antigens was verified in vitro.

Whereas donors were nominally healthy upon sampling, unrecorded immune exposures were probable. The sequencing sample was made of PBMCs. This receptor was taken from a middle-aged woman in good health and CMV-seropositive.

CDR3 amino acids: CASSQESGTGTGANVLTF. CDR3 DNA: TGCGCCAGCAGCCAAGAATCCGGGACAGGGACTGGGGCCAACGTCCTGACTTTC. The chain employs TRBV4-3 and TRBJ2-6; TRBD1 matches 9 bases. Trimming removed 0 bases from V and 2 bases from J; junction bases left unmatched: 5. CDR1 LGHNA and CDR2 YSLEER come from the germline V gene. The CDR3 is 18 residues long.